Listed below are T cell receptor beta chains from one sample, sequenced in a study of CD8 T cells in Susac syndrome. TCRdb fed the immunoSEQ multiplex PCR reads into MiXCR, producing one record per CDR3 protein. The sample lists approximately 130,000 distinct CDR3 sequences; roughly 89% were seen once. Material: CD8+ T cells from PBMCs. The receptors originated from a human donor with multiple sclerosis. Both conserved end residues are part of each CDR3. Each record gives: D gene, V gene, clone size, J gene, CDR3 protein, CDR3 DNA. D genes are given only for firm matches. Rows give clone size only sometimes, using once, few, many, or a class for an expanded clone.

TRBD1	TRBV29-1	.	TRBJ2-2	CAGQGDTGELFF	TGCGCCGGACAGGGTGACACCGGGGAGCTGTTTTTT
.	TRBV6-2/TRBV6-3	.	TRBJ1-5	CASSRPPGPLGPQPQHF	TGTGCCAGCAGTCGACCTCCCGGGCCCTTGGGTCCTCAGCCCCAGCATTTT
.	TRBV24-1	.	TRBJ2-1	CATSEPGFHEQFF	TGTGCCACCAGTGAGCCAGGGTTCCATGAGCAGTTCTTC
TRBD2	TRBV12-3/TRBV12-4	.	TRBJ2-5	CASSFVAGLAGPQETQYF	TGTGCCAGCAGTTTCGTAGCTGGTCTAGCGGGCCCACAAGAGACCCAGTACTTC
.	TRBV7-6	.	TRBJ2-1	CASSPSVGEQFF	TGTGCCAGCAGCCCCTCCGTCGGTGAGCAGTTCTTC
.	TRBV24-1	.	TRBJ2-1	CATSDDPLGNEQFF	TGTGCCACCAGTGACGACCCTTTGGGGAATGAGCAGTTCTTC
.	TRBV27	once	TRBJ2-5	CASSLSVAGRETQYF	TGTGCCAGCAGTTTATCAGTCGCAGGACGAGAGACCCAGTACTTC
.	TRBV28	.	TRBJ2-5	CASSPRTEETQYF	TGTGCCAGCAGTCCTCGGACAGAAGAGACCCAGTACTTC
TRBD2	TRBV29-1	.	TRBJ2-3	CSVDREGGGDTQYF	TGCAGCGTTGACCGGGAGGGGGGTGGAGATACGCAGTATTTT
.	TRBV3-1	.	TRBJ2-5	CASSHPPEVVLVLAETQYF	TGTGCCAGCAGCCACCCCCCAGAGGTAGTGCTAGTGTTGGCGGAGACCCAGTACTTC
TRBD1	TRBV28	.	TRBJ1-1	CASSRGQGWRVAFF	TGTGCCAGCAGTCGAGGACAGGGGTGGCGTGTAGCTTTCTTT
.	TRBV27	.	TRBJ2-7	CASSFGRSYEQYF	TGTGCCAGCAGTTTTGGGAGGTCCTACGAGCAGTACTTC
TRBD1	TRBV27	few	TRBJ2-7	CASSPTGVPYEQYF	TGTGCCAGCAGTCCCACAGGGGTTCCCTACGAGCAGTACTTC
TRBD1	TRBV6-5	.	TRBJ1-1	CASSPSGTGRAEAFF	TGTGCCAGCAGCCCGTCAGGGACAGGGAGGGCTGAAGCTTTCTTT
.	TRBV7-9	.	TRBJ2-2	CASSLIPGELFF	TGTGCCAGCAGCTTAATCCCCGGGGAGCTGTTTTTT
.	TRBV27	.	TRBJ2-7	CASSLFGSSTYEQYF	TGTGCCAGCAGTTTATTCGGCAGTAGTACCTACGAGCAGTACTTC
.	TRBV27	.	TRBJ1-5	CASSLAPKQPQHF	TGTGCCAGCAGTTTGGCACCAAAACAGCCCCAGCATTTT
.	TRBV29-1	.	TRBJ1-3	CSVVGGPSGNTIYF	TGCAGCGTGGTGGGAGGACCCTCTGGAAACACCATATATTTT
.	TRBV27	.	TRBJ1-5	CASSPVGGRDQPQHF	TGTGCCAGCAGTCCCGTAGGGGGTCGTGATCAGCCCCAGCATTTT
.	TRBV28	.	TRBJ1-5	CASTLEVSNQPQHF	TGTGCCAGCACTCTCGAAGTTAGCAATCAGCCCCAGCATTTT
.	TRBV11-2	once	TRBJ2-7	CASSLDSDYEQYF	TGTGCCAGCAGCCTGGACAGCGACTACGAGCAGTACTTC
TRBD1	TRBV29-1	.	TRBJ2-1	CSVYRDRGDEQFF	TGCAGCGTGTACCGGGACAGGGGTGATGAGCAGTTCTTC
.	TRBV4-1	.	TRBJ2-1	CASSQAGNPYNEQFF	TGCGCCAGCAGCCAAGCAGGGAACCCCTACAATGAGCAGTTCTTC
TRBD2	TRBV24-1	once	TRBJ2-3	CATSEALVLAGNTDTQYF	TGTGCCACCAGTGAAGCCCTAGTCCTAGCGGGGAACACAGATACGCAGTATTTT
TRBD2	TRBV20-1	once	TRBJ2-1	CSARPLAGSEQFF	TGCAGTGCTAGACCCCTAGCGGGATCTGAGCAGTTCTTC
.	TRBV3-1	.	TRBJ1-2	CATSDGNYGYTF	TGTGCCACCTCGGACGGAAACTATGGCTACACCTTC
.	TRBV5-6	.	TRBJ2-1	CASSLRQYNEQFF	TGTGCCAGCAGCTTGAGGCAGTACAATGAGCAGTTCTTC
TRBD2	TRBV6-5	.	TRBJ2-3	CASSYGAGYTDTQYF	TGTGCCAGCAGTTACGGAGCGGGGTACACAGATACGCAGTATTTT
.	TRBV7-8	.	TRBJ1-1	CASSPLTRGEMNTEAFF	TGTGCCAGCAGCCCCCTCACCCGGGGGGAAATGAACACTGAAGCTTTCTTT
.	TRBV30	.	TRBJ2-2	CAWSVDNTGELFF	TGTGCCTGGAGTGTGGATAACACCGGGGAGCTGTTTTTT
.	TRBV27	.	TRBJ2-4	CASSAGLAKNIQYF	TGTGCCAGCAGTGCGGGGCTAGCCAAAAACATTCAGTACTTC
.	TRBV29-1	.	TRBJ2-1	CSVEGAVGGQYNEQFF	TGCAGCGTTGAAGGGGCAGTGGGTGGTCAATACAATGAGCAGTTCTTC
.	TRBV30	.	TRBJ1-1	CAWSDGMNTEAFF	TGTGCCTGGAGTGACGGTATGAACACTGAAGCTTTCTTT
TRBD2	TRBV27	.	TRBJ2-7	CASSFAGLAYEQYF	TGTGCCAGCAGTTTCGCGGGACTAGCATACGAGCAGTACTTC
.	TRBV27	.	TRBJ2-2	CASSLSGVGTGELFF	TGTGCCAGCAGCCTGTCCGGGGTAGGGACCGGGGAGCTGTTTTTT
.	TRBV2	once	TRBJ2-1	CASIVQSSYNEQFF	TGTGCCAGCATTGTCCAAAGCTCCTACAATGAGCAGTTCTTC
.	TRBV9	.	TRBJ1-2	CASSVVPVGGGGLFGYTF	TGTGCCAGCAGCGTAGTCCCGGTAGGAGGTGGGGGGCTATTCGGCTACACCTTC